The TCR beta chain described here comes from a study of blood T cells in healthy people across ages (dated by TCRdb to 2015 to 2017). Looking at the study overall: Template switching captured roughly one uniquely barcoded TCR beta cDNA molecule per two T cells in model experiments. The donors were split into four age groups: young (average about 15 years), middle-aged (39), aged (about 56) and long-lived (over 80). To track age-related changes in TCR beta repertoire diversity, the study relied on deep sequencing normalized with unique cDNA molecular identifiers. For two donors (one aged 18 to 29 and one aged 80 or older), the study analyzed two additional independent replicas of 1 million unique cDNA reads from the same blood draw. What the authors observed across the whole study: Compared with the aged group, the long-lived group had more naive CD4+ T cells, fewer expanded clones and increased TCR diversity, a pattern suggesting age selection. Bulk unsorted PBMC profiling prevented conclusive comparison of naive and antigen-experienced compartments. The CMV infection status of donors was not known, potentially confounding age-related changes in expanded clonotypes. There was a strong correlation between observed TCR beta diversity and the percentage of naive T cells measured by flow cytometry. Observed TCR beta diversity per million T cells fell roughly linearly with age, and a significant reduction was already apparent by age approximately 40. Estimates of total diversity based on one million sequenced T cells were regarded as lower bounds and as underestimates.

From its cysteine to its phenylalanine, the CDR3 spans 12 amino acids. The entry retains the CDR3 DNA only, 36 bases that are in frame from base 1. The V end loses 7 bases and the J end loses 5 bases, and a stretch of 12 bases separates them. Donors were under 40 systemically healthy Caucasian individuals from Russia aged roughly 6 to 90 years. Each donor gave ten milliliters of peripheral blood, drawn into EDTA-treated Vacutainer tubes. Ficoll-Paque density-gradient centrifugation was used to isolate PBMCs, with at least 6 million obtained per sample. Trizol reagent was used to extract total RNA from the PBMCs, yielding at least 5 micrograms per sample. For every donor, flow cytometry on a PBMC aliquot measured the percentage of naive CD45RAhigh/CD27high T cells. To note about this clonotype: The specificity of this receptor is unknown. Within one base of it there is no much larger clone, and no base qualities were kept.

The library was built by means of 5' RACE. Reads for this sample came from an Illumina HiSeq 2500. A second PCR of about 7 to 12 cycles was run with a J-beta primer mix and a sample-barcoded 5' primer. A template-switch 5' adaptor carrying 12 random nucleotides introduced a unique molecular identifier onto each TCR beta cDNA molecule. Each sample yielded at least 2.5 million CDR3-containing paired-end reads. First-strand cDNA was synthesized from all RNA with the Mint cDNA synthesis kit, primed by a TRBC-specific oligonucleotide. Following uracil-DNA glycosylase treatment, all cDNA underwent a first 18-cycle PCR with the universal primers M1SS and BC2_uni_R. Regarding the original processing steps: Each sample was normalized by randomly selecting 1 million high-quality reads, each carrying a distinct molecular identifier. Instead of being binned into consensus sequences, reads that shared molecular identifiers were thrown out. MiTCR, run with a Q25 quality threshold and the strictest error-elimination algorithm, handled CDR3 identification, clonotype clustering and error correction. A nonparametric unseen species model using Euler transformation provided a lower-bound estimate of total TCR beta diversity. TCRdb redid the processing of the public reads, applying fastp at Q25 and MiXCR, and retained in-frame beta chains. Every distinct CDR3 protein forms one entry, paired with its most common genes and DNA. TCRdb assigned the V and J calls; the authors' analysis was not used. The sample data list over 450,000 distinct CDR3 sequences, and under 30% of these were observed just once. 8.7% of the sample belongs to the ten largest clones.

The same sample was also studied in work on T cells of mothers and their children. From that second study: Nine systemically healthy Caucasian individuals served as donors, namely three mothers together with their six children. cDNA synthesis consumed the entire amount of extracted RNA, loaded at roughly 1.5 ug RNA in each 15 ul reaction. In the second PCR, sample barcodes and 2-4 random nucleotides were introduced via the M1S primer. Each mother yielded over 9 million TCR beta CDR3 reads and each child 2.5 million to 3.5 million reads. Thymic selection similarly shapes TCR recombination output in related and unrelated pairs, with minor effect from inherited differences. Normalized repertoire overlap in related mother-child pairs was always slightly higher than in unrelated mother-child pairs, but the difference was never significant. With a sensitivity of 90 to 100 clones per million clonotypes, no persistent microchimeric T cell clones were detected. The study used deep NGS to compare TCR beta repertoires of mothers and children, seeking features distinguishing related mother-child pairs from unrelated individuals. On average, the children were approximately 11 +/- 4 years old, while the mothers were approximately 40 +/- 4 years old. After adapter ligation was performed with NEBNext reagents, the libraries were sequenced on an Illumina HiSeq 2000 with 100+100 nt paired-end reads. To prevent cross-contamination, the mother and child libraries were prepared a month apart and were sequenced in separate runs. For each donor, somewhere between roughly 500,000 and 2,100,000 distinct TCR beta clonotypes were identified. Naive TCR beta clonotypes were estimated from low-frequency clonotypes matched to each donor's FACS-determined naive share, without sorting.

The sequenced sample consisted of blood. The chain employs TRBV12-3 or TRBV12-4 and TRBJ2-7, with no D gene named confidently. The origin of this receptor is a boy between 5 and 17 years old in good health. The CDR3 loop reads CASTLYVDEQYF. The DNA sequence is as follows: TGTGCCAGCACCCTATACGTCGACGAGCAGTACTTC.